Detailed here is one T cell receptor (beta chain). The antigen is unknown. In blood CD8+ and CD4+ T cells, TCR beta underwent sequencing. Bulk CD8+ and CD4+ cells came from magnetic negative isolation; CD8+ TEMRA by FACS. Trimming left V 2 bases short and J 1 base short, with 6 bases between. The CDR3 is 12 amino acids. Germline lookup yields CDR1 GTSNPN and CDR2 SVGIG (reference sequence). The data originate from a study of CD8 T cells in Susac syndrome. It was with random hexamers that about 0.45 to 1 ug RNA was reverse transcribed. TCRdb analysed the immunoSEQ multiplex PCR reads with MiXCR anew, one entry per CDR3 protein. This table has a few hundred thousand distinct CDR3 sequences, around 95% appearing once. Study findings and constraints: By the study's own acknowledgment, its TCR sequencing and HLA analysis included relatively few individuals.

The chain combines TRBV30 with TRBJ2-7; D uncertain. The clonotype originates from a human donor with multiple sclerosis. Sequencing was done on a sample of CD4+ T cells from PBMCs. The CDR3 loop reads CAWSKGSYEQYV. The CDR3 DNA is TGTGCCTGGAGTAAGGGATCCTACGAGCAGTACGTC.